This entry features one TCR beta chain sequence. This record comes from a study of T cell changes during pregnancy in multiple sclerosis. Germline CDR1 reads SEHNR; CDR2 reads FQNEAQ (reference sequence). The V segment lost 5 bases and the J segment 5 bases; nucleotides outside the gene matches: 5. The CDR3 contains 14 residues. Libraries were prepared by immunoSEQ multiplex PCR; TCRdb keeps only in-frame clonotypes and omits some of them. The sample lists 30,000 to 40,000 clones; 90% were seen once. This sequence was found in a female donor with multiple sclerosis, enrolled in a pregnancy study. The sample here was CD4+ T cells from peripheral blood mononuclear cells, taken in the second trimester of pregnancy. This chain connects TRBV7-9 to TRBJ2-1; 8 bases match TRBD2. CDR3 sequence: CASSRELADNEQFF. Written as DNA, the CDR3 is TGTGCCAGCAGCCGCGAACTAGCGGACAATGAGCAGTTCTTC. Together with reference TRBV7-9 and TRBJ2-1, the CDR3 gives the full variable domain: DTGVSQNPRHKITKRGQNVTFRCDPISEHNRLYWYRQTLGQGPEFLTYFQNEAQLEKSRLLSDRFSAERPKGSFSTLEIQRTEQGDSAMYLCASSRELADNEQFFGPGTRLTVL.